A selection of T cell receptor beta chains follows, all from one sample in a study of blood T cell repertoires in COVID-19. Libraries were prepared by immunoSEQ multiplex PCR; TCRdb keeps only in-frame clonotypes and omits some of them. The table records tens of thousands of clones, more than 75% of them present only once. Sample: peripheral blood. These TCRs come from a human donor in a cohort sampled during active COVID-19. The CDR3 runs from the conserved cysteine through the conserved F or W. D genes are given only for firm matches. The size field is filled for only some rows; it gives once, few, many or a size class.

size: -; length: 19; J: TRBJ2-1; D: -; V: TRBV2; CDR3: CASSEGSAGVGQVNNEQFF; DNA: TGTGCCAGCAGTGAAGGGTCTGCGGGAGTGGGACAAGTCAACAATGAGCAGTTCTTC
size: -; length: 13; J: TRBJ1-2; D: -; V: TRBV6-6; CDR3: CASSQGGVYGYTF; DNA: TGTGCCAGCAGCCAAGGAGGGGTCTATGGCTACACCTTC
size: -; length: 16; J: TRBJ2-5; D: -; V: TRBV14; CDR3: CASSQSGGQNQETQYF; DNA: TGTGCCAGCAGCCAAAGTGGGGGACAAAACCAAGAGACCCAGTACTTC
size: -; length: 12; J: TRBJ1-5; D: -; V: TRBV19; CDR3: CASAGGNQPQHF; DNA: TGTGCCAGTGCCGGAGGCAATCAGCCCCAGCATTTT
size: once; length: 11; J: TRBJ1-1; D: -; V: TRBV5-4; CDR3: CASSSSTEAFF; DNA: TGTGCCAGCAGCTCCTCCACTGAAGCTTTCTTT
size: -; length: 16; J: TRBJ2-1; D: -; V: TRBV7-2; CDR3: CASSLEGLGGGQLQFF; DNA: TGTGCCAGCAGCTTAGAGGGTCTAGGCGGGGGCCAGCTGCAGTTCTTC
size: -; length: 16; J: TRBJ2-5; D: -; V: TRBV5-1; CDR3: CASSLGGTAPQETQYF; DNA: TGCGCCAGCAGCCTGGGCGGGACAGCTCCCCAAGAGACCCAGTACTTC
size: -; length: 16; J: TRBJ1-4; D: -; V: TRBV9; CDR3: CASSLRPGLSDEKLFF; DNA: TGTGCCAGCAGCCTACGCCCAGGGCTGTCCGATGAAAAACTGTTTTTT
size: few; length: 16; J: TRBJ2-1; D: TRBD2; V: TRBV5-1; CDR3: CASSLGLAGGLNEQFF; DNA: TGCGCCAGCAGCTTGGGACTAGCGGGGGGCCTTAATGAGCAGTTCTTC
size: once; length: 12; J: TRBJ2-1; D: TRBD2; V: TRBV28; CDR3: CGTSGDLNEQFF; DNA: TGTGGGACTAGCGGGGATCTCAATGAGCAGTTCTTC
size: -; length: 14; J: TRBJ1-1; D: TRBD1; V: TRBV9; CDR3: CASSVEGQGNEAFF; DNA: TGTGCCAGCAGCGTAGAGGGACAGGGAAATGAAGCTTTCTTT
size: -; length: 11; J: TRBJ1-1; D: -; V: TRBV2; CDR3: CASGLYREAFF; DNA: TGTGCCAGCGGTCTGTACAGGGAAGCTTTCTTT
size: -; length: 14; J: TRBJ1-4; D: TRBD1; V: TRBV5-4; CDR3: CASSSGQGGEKLFF; DNA: TGTGCCAGCAGCTCGGGACAGGGTGGGGAAAAACTGTTTTTT
size: -; length: 14; J: TRBJ1-2; D: TRBD1; V: TRBV9; CDR3: CASSAHRGFDGYTF; DNA: TGTGCCAGCAGCGCGCACAGGGGGTTCGACGGCTACACCTTC
size: -; length: 15; J: TRBJ2-1; D: TRBD2; V: TRBV7-2; CDR3: CASSASGGPYNEQFF; DNA: TGTGCCAGCAGCGCCAGCGGGGGCCCTTACAATGAGCAGTTCTTC
size: -; length: 15; J: TRBJ1-2; D: -; V: TRBV27; CDR3: CASSLLGHLNYGYTF; DNA: TGTGCCAGCAGTTTATTAGGACACCTCAACTATGGCTACACCTTC
size: -; length: 13; J: TRBJ2-1; D: -; V: TRBV30; CDR3: CAWSAGMFNEQFF; DNA: TGTGCCTGGAGTGCAGGCATGTTCAATGAGCAGTTCTTC
size: once; length: 13; J: TRBJ1-1; D: -; V: TRBV29-1; CDR3: CSVVRGEGTEAFF; DNA: TGCAGCGTTGTTCGGGGTGAAGGGACTGAAGCTTTCTTT
size: -; length: 16; J: TRBJ2-3; D: TRBD2; V: TRBV3-1/TRBV3-2; CDR3: CASSQGVTSTGGTQYF; DNA: TGTGCCAGCAGCCAAGGGGTCACGAGCACGGGAGGTACGCAGTATTTT
size: -; length: 16; J: TRBJ2-1; D: -; V: TRBV28; CDR3: CASGAGGTANYNEQFF; DNA: TGTGCCAGCGGTGCAGGGGGGACAGCCAACTACAATGAGCAGTTCTTC
size: -; length: 11; J: TRBJ2-5; D: -; V: TRBV20-1; CDR3: CSTGLQETQYF; DNA: TGCAGTACTGGACTACAAGAGACCCAGTACTTC
size: -; length: 12; J: TRBJ2-7; D: TRBD1; V: TRBV18; CDR3: CAGGTGAYEQYF; DNA: TGTGCCGGAGGGACAGGGGCGTACGAGCAGTACTTC
size: few; length: 13; J: TRBJ1-4; D: -; V: TRBV5-1; CDR3: CASSLANNEKLFF; DNA: TGCGCCAGCAGCTTGGCCAATAATGAAAAACTGTTTTTT
size: -; length: 14; J: TRBJ2-5; D: -; V: TRBV5-1; CDR3: CASSLSLAQETQYF; DNA: TGCGCCAGCAGCTTGAGTCTAGCTCAAGAGACCCAGTACTTC
size: -; length: 15; J: TRBJ2-7; D: -; V: TRBV11-2; CDR3: CASSPPRQANYEQYF; DNA: TGTGCCAGCAGCCCACCTCGACAGGCTAACTACGAGCAGTACTTC
size: once; length: 14; J: TRBJ1-4; D: -; V: TRBV7-2; CDR3: CASRTGTTNEKLFF; DNA: TGTGCCAGCAGGACAGGAACAACTAATGAAAAACTGTTTTTT
size: once; length: 15; J: TRBJ1-1; D: -; V: TRBV7-9; CDR3: CASSLSGYRETEAFF; DNA: TGTGCCAGCAGCTTATCGGGCTACAGGGAGACGGAAGCTTTCTTT
size: -; length: 15; J: TRBJ2-1; D: -; V: TRBV28; CDR3: CASKMGQASYNEQFF; DNA: TGTGCCAGCAAAATGGGGCAGGCCTCCTACAATGAGCAGTTCTTC
size: -; length: 16; J: TRBJ2-3; D: TRBD2; V: TRBV9; CDR3: CASSVRSSGGTDTQYF; DNA: TGTGCCAGCAGCGTAAGGTCTAGCGGGGGCACAGATACGCAGTATTTT
size: -; length: 18; J: TRBJ2-3; D: -; V: TRBV4-2; CDR3: CASSQDLPSYRRTDTQYF; DNA: TGTGCCAGCAGCCAAGATCTTCCCTCTTATCGGAGAACAGATACGCAGTATTTT
size: -; length: 12; J: TRBJ1-5; D: -; V: TRBV5-6; CDR3: CASSRGNQPQHF; DNA: TGTGCCAGCAGCCGGGGCAATCAGCCCCAGCATTTT
size: -; length: 12; J: TRBJ2-3; D: -; V: TRBV5-4; CDR3: CASSLVLDTQYF; DNA: TGTGCCAGCAGCTTGGTTCTAGATACGCAGTATTTT
size: -; length: 15; J: TRBJ2-7; D: -; V: TRBV3-1/TRBV3-2; CDR3: CAAGGLPGQGREQYF; DNA: TGTGCCGCGGGAGGCCTGCCGGGACAGGGACGCGAGCAGTACTTC
size: -; length: 15; J: TRBJ2-2; D: -; V: TRBV5-5; CDR3: CASSLDGVGSGELFF; DNA: TGTGCCAGCAGCTTGGACGGGGTTGGTAGCGGGGAGCTGTTTTTT
size: -; length: 14; J: TRBJ1-2; D: -; V: TRBV10-3; CDR3: CAINSVAPGDGYTF; DNA: TGTGCCATCAACTCGGTCGCCCCGGGAGATGGCTACACCTTC
size: -; length: 17; J: TRBJ2-5; D: TRBD1; V: TRBV5-8; CDR3: CASSPGQGAGIQETQYF; DNA: TGTGCCAGCAGCCCGGGACAGGGGGCAGGAATTCAAGAGACCCAGTACTTC
size: -; length: 15; J: TRBJ1-4; D: -; V: TRBV5-8; CDR3: CASSLVSSANEKLFF; DNA: TGTGCCAGCAGCTTGGTTTCGAGCGCCAATGAAAAACTGTTTTTT
size: -; length: 10; J: TRBJ2-3; D: -; V: TRBV29-1; CDR3: CSVDSDTQYF; DNA: TGCAGCGTTGATTCTGATACGCAGTATTTT
size: -; length: 16; J: TRBJ1-1; D: TRBD1; V: TRBV18; CDR3: CASSPPAGGSSTEAFF; DNA: TGTGCCAGCTCACCACCCGCAGGGGGCTCTTCCACTGAAGCTTTCTTT
size: -; length: 15; J: TRBJ1-5; D: -; V: TRBV19; CDR3: CASSIPGGGNQPQHF; DNA: TGTGCCAGTAGTATACCTGGCGGGGGAAATCAGCCCCAGCATTTT
size: -; length: 12; J: TRBJ2-7; D: -; V: TRBV5-1; CDR3: CASSPQGNEQYF; DNA: TGCGCCAGCAGCCCACAGGGTAACGAGCAGTACTTC
size: -; length: 14; J: TRBJ1-2; D: TRBD1; V: TRBV9; CDR3: CASSPGTGYYGYTF; DNA: TGTGCCAGCAGCCCCGGGACAGGATACTATGGCTACACCTTC
size: -; length: 17; J: TRBJ1-4; D: TRBD1; V: TRBV15; CDR3: CATSPRDRGHRNEKLFF; DNA: TGTGCCACCAGTCCCCGGGACAGGGGGCATCGGAATGAAAAACTGTTTTTT
size: -; length: 13; J: TRBJ2-1; D: TRBD2; V: TRBV6-5; CDR3: CASKTSGGYEQFF; DNA: TGTGCCAGCAAGACTAGCGGGGGTTATGAGCAGTTCTTC
size: -; length: 16; J: TRBJ1-2; D: -; V: TRBV4-3; CDR3: CASSQDGRYPNYGYTF; DNA: TGCGCCAGCAGCCAAGATGGCAGATACCCTAACTATGGCTACACCTTC
size: once; length: 15; J: TRBJ1-2; D: TRBD1; V: TRBV7-9; CDR3: CASSLAGQGNYGYTF; DNA: TGTGCCAGCAGCTTAGCGGGACAGGGTAACTATGGCTACACCTTC
size: -; length: 14; J: TRBJ2-5; D: -; V: TRBV7-8; CDR3: CASSSGVYQETQYF; DNA: TGTGCCAGCAGCTCGGGAGTTTATCAAGAGACCCAGTACTTC
size: -; length: 17; J: TRBJ2-3; D: TRBD2; V: TRBV5-1; CDR3: CASSLVASGGPTDTQYF; DNA: TGCGCCAGCAGCTTGGTGGCTAGCGGAGGACCCACAGATACGCAGTATTTT
size: -; length: 16; J: TRBJ2-1; D: TRBD2; V: TRBV7-2; CDR3: CASSWGLAGGLGEQFF; DNA: TGTGCCAGCAGCTGGGGACTAGCGGGGGGGTTGGGTGAGCAGTTCTTC
size: -; length: 15; J: TRBJ2-1; D: -; V: TRBV30; CDR3: CAWSALPGSYNEQFF; DNA: TGTGCCTGGAGTGCCCTCCCGGGCTCCTACAATGAGCAGTTCTTC
size: once; length: 14; J: TRBJ2-1; D: TRBD1; V: TRBV19; CDR3: CASSIGTGNNEQFF; DNA: TGTGCCAGTAGTATAGGGACAGGTAACAATGAGCAGTTCTTC
size: -; length: 14; J: TRBJ1-2; D: -; V: TRBV2; CDR3: CASSEQVSNYGYTF; DNA: TGTGCCAGCAGTGAACAGGTTTCTAACTATGGCTACACCTTC
size: -; length: 18; J: TRBJ2-3; D: TRBD2; V: TRBV9; CDR3: CASSVEEAVRGWTDTQYF; DNA: TGTGCCAGCAGCGTAGAGGAGGCCGTGCGGGGGTGGACAGATACGCAGTATTTT
size: -; length: 13; J: TRBJ1-5; D: -; V: TRBV7-9; CDR3: CASSLEQDQPQHF; DNA: TGTGCCAGCAGCTTAGAGCAAGATCAGCCCCAGCATTTT
size: -; length: 15; J: TRBJ1-2; D: TRBD1; V: TRBV7-9; CDR3: CASNTFGTENYGYTF; DNA: TGTGCCAGCAACACCTTCGGGACAGAAAACTATGGCTACACCTTC
size: few; length: 16; J: TRBJ2-2; D: TRBD2; V: TRBV6-2/TRBV6-3; CDR3: CASSRPGTSGGKELFF; DNA: TGTGCCAGCAGTCGACCCGGGACTAGCGGGGGGAAGGAGCTGTTTTTT